Each of the 3 T cell receptor beta chains below was sequenced from the same sample in a study of response to subunit inactivated influenza vaccine. One entry per CDR3 protein results from TCRdb running MiXCR on the RT-PCR reads. The profile shows approximately 520,000 distinct CDR3 sequences, more than 15% of them singletons. Material: CD4+ T cells sorted from PBMCs, obtained around 25 months after vaccination. Every receptor here comes from a man between 45 and 75 years old who received an inactivated influenza vaccine.

This clonotype was detected many times. J is TRBJ1-2 and V is TRBV3-1, with a tentative D call TRBD1 (6 bases). CDR3 length: 14 residues. Between the trimmed V and J ends, which lost 4 bases and 1 base, there was a span of 10 bases. Germline V gene sequence: CDR1 LGHDT, CDR2 YNNKEL (reference sequence). CDR3: CASSRTVLNYGYTF. In DNA form, the CDR3 reads TGTGCCAGCAGCCGGACAGTCCTTAACTATGGCTACACCTTC.

The V call is TRBV3-1, the J call TRBJ2-7; weak D call: TRBD1 (7 bases). V was pared by 1 base and J by 2 bases, with 12 bases between. From germline, CDR1 is LGHDT and CDR2 YNNKEL (reference sequence). CDR3 length equals 15 residues. This CDR3 reads CASSQGQGGAYEQYF. CDR3 sequence (DNA): TGTGCCAGCAGCCAAGGACAGGGCGGGGCCTACGAGCAGTACTTC.

This clonotype was seen a handful of times. The chain is built from TRBV6-2 or TRBV6-3 and TRBJ2-7, with D unresolved. The CDR3 is 13 amino acids. The V end lost 7 bases, the J end lost 0 bases, and 10 bases lay between the germline ends. Germline V lookup: CDR1 MNHEY, CDR2 SVGEGT. CDR3 protein: CASNPGISYEQYF. The DNA of the CDR3 is TGTGCCAGCAATCCGGGTATCTCCTACGAGCAGTACTTC.